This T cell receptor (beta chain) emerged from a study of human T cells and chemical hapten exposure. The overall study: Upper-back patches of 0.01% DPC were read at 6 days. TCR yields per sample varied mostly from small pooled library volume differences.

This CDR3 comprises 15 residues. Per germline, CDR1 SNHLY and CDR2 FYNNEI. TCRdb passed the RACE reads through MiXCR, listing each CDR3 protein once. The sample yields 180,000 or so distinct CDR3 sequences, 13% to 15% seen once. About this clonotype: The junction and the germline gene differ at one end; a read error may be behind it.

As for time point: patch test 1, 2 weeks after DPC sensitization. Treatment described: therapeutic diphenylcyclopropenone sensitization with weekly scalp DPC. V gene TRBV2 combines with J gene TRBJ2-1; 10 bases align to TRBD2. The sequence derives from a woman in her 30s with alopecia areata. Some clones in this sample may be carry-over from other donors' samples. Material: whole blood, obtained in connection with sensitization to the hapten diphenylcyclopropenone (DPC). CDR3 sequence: CATVSGRGSYYEQFF. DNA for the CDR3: TGTGCCACCGTAAGCGGGAGGGGCTCCTACTATGAGCAGTTCTTC.